In this sample, the clone carrying this TCR beta chain turned up once. Its cognate antigen is unknown. Per the germline V gene, CDR1 is MNHEY and CDR2 is SMNVEV (reference sequence). CDR3 length: 16 amino acids. V was clipped by 8 bases and J by 7 bases; unmatched bases: 15. The data were produced by immunoSEQ multiplex PCR, yet TCRdb's version contains in-frame clones alone and is incomplete. The repertoire includes fewer than 150,000 clones, roughly 93% of them detected once, and 3.1% sits in the top ten. The data stem from a study of T cell responses to AZD1222 COVID-19 vaccine. Study-wide results and caveats: Increased Spike-specific TCR breadth and depth were observed after two AZD1222 doses.

The receptor's source is an adult in good health. Specimen: peripheral blood, collected on day 0 of AZD1222 vaccination. This sequence joins TRBV27 and TRBJ2-2, with TRBD2 matching over 8 bases. Here the CDR3 reads CASSRDLAGRGGELFF. The CDR3 DNA follows: TGTGCCAGCTCCCGGGACTTAGCGGGACGGGGCGGGGAGCTGTTTTTT.